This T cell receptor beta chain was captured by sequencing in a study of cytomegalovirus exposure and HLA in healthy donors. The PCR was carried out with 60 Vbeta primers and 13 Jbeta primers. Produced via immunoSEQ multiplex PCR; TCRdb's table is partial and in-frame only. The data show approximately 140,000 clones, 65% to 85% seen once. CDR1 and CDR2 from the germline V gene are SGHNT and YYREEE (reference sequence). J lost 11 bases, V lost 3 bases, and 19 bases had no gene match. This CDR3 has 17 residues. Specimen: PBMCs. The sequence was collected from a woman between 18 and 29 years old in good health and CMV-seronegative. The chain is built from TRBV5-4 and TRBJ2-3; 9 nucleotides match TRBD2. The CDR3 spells CASSSTILAGSRGGQYF. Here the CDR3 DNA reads TGTGCCAGCAGCTCAACTATCCTAGCGGGGAGCAGAGGGGGGCAGTATTTT.